This paragraph covers one TCR beta chain sequence. As yet, its antigen is unknown. These data originate in a study of OX40 agonist ivuxolimab in advanced cancers. Data came from immunoSEQ multiplex PCR; TCRdb stores just in-frame clones and leaves some out. The sample yields 75,000 to 95,000 clones, approximately 84% seen once. Study-level findings and limits: Some nonresponders likewise displayed low normalized T-cell clonal expansion.

The germline gives CDR1 KGHSH, CDR2 LQKENI. Trimming left V 3 bases short and J 4 bases short, with 10 bases between. CDR3 length: 14 amino acids. V usage is TRBV18 and J usage is TRBJ1-5; D possibly corresponds to TRBD1 (6 bases). The source is an adult with an advanced solid tumor such as melanoma, head and neck, liver or kidney cancer. The sequenced sample was CD4+ or CD8+ T cells sorted from blood, obtained in a trial of the OX40 agonist ivuxolimab. CDR3 residues: CASSPRTDNQPQHF. CDR3 bases: TGTGCCAGCTCACCGAGGACAGATAATCAGCCCCAGCATTTT.